This TCR beta chain is from a study of T cell responses to AZD1222 COVID-19 vaccine (dated by TCRdb to the early 2020s). As for the study more broadly: TCR sequencing was performed for roughly 240 trial participants, of whom 200 to 210 were given two doses of AZD1222 and some 26 were given two doses of MenACWY control vaccine. Trial participants were enrolled by age into 18-55, 56-69 and 70-plus year subgroups, with roughly 160, 29 and 62 TCR-sequenced participants respectively. The study at large found these results: Nearly half of unique spike-specific TCRs reportedly recognized epitopes outside regions mutated in the B.1.351 and B.1.1.7 variants. Conclusions about previously exposed vaccinees are limited because only six or seven AZD1222 recipients were SARS-CoV-2 seropositive at baseline. Because no day 14 peak-response samples were available, the repertoires could be characterized only after the peak T cell response. In the small 56-69-year group, the increase in depth fell short of significance, most likely because of low power. The whole spike protein was spanned by vaccine-associated CD4 TCRs, and dominant responses were seen in regions 160-218 and 743-854. Participants were mostly white British, with more females than males. The authors suggested clonal diversity may have been underestimated. After two AZD1222 doses, both the breadth and the depth of spike-specific TCRs were significantly higher than at day 0 and than in MenACWY recipients.

The CDR3 regions of human TCRbeta chains were analyzed by immunosequencing. Per the source publication's procedure: Repertoire TCRs were matched against a reference library of SARS-CoV-2-specific TCRs generated with the MIRA antigen-specificity platform. Breadth was defined as the fraction of unique TCRs that were SARS-CoV-2-associated, and depth was defined as the fraction of total T cells that were SARS-CoV-2-associated. Using the MIRA data, each spike-specific TCR was assigned both to the spike region to which the TCR was reactive and to a CD4 or CD8 class. Log10-transformed breadth and depth values were compared by one-way ANOVA with Sidak's multiple comparisons tests. This immuneACCESS table, as held by TCRdb, lists in-frame sequences with V and J called but not all clones. Of the missing ones, under half trace to an unresolved V gene in checked studies; the others have no known cause. V, J and clone size were drawn from that table, and D and trimming were deduced from the DNA. The sample table contains fewer than 150,000 clones; only one count was recorded for 88% of them. Jointly, the top ten make up around 4% of the sample.

Reading the label with the study, this specimen's time point is: about 28 days (+/-7) after the second vaccine dose. Because spike-specific TCR depth and breadth did not differ between the two schedules, AZD1222 recipients who got a second dose at roughly 4 weeks were pooled with those who got a second dose at roughly 12 weeks. Samples from vaccinated people were obtained from the UK trials COV001 and COV002, which included a single-blind randomized controlled phase 2/3 trial of AZD1222 (ChAdOx1 nCoV-19) in healthy adults. For TCRbeta chain sequencing, PBMC samples were collected from trial participants at day 0 and at day 28 after the second dose. Concerning this clone: It lacks a known antigen. One base away there is no much larger clone; base qualities are not given.

The germline V gene provides CDR1 MNHEY and CDR2 SVGEGT. The junction shows trimming of 0 bases on V and 1 base on J, and the gene matches do not reach 7 bases of it. Counted from cysteine to phenylalanine, this CDR3 has 17 amino acids. Just the 51-base CDR3 DNA is kept, in frame starting at base 1. The TCR was taken from an adult who received the AZD1222 COVID-19 vaccine. The rearranged chain carries TRBV6-2 or TRBV6-3 and TRBJ1-2; TRBD1 aligns with 8 central bases. The input for sequencing was peripheral blood, taken 28 days after the second AZD1222 dose. The CDR3 sequence is CASSYSDYRGSNYGYTF. The DNA sequence is as follows: TGTGCCAGCAGTTACTCGGATTACAGGGGGAGTAACTATGGCTACACCTTC.